These 21 T cell receptor beta chains share one sample of origin, sequenced in a study of blood T cells in healthy people across ages. For the second PCR, which ran for roughly 6 to 12 cycles, a sample-barcoded 5' primer and a J-beta primer mix were used. One entry per CDR3 protein results from TCRdb running MiXCR on the 5' RACE reads. The table includes about 570,000 distinct CDR3 sequences, 27% detected once. Sequencing was performed on blood. Receptor source: a woman aged 70-85 years in good health.

This clonotype was counted between two and nine times. The J gene is TRBJ1-1, the V gene TRBV7-9; no clear D gene. Germline CDR1 and CDR2: SEHNR and FQNEAQ (reference sequence). This CDR3 region has 12 residues. V dropped 3 bases and J dropped 4 bases, with 6 bases sitting between them. For the CDR3, the DNA is TGTGCCAGCAGCTTTTCGGTCACTGAAGCTTTCTTT. Translating gives CASSFSVTEAFF.

J is TRBJ2-7 and V is TRBV4-2; D is possibly TRBD2 (7 bases). The CDR3 consists of 18 residues. Germline-derived CDR1 and CDR2 are LGHNA and YNFKEQ. V was cut by 4 bases and J by 0 bases, with 22 bases left in between. The CDR3 DNA follows: TGTGCCAGCAGCCCTAAGGGGGGGGCAGGGCTGTCCTCCTACGAGCAGTACTTC. Its translation: CASSPKGGAGLSSYEQYF.

The chain has TRBV5-1 and TRBJ2-5; D not certain. The CDR3 has 14 amino acids. With 4 bases removed from V and 5 bases from J, the gap between germline ends came to 15 bases. Per germline, CDR1 SGHRS and CDR2 YFSETQ. CDR3 loop: CASSMAVTPETQYF. CDR3 sequence (DNA): TGCGCCAGCAGCATGGCCGTGACTCCGGAGACCCAGTACTTC. Filled out from reference TRBV5-1 and TRBJ2-5, the complete variable domain reads KAGVTQTPRYLIKTRGQQVTLSCSPISGHRSVSWYQQTPGQGLQFLFEYFSETQRNKGNFPGRFSGRQFSNSRSEMNVSTLELGDSALYLCASSMAVTPETQYFGPGTRLLVL.

In this sample, this clonotype turned up a few times. The gene calls are TRBV7-8 and TRBJ2-4, with TRBD1 identical over 8 bases. This CDR3 contains 17 residues. The V gene's germline CDR1 is SGHVS and CDR2 FQNEAQ. J lost 6 bases, V lost 3 bases, and 13 bases had no gene match. The CDR3 reads CASSFGDRPLPGNIQYF. The CDR3 DNA reads as TGTGCCAGCAGCTTCGGGGACAGGCCCTTGCCGGGAAACATTCAGTACTTC.

This clonotype occurred a few times. This chain links TRBV7-2 with TRBJ2-1; D possibly corresponds to TRBD2 (6 bases). Trimming removed 2 bases from V and 4 bases from J, with 15 bases in between. The CDR3 totals 16 residues. The V gene's germline CDR1 is SGHTA and CDR2 FQGNSA. This CDR3 is CASSLLGGLIYNEQFF. The CDR3 coding sequence is TGTGCCAGCAGCTTACTGGGGGGACTTATTTACAATGAGCAGTTCTTC.

This clonotype was observed a few times. The chain joins TRBV7-2 to TRBJ2-5; D is possibly TRBD2 (7 bases). The germline V gene encodes CDR1 SGHTA and CDR2 FQGNSA. This CDR3 has 15 amino acids. Trimming stripped 3 bases from V and 3 bases from J, with 14 bases between. DNA for the CDR3: TGTGCCAGCAGCTTCGACGGGGGGCCGGAAGAGACCCAGTACTTC. This encodes CASSFDGGPEETQYF. Full variable domain (outside the CDR3, taken from reference TRBV7-2 and TRBJ2-5): GAGVSQSPSNKVTEKGKDVELRCDPISGHTALYWYRQSLGQGLEFLIYFQGNSAPDKSGLPSDRFSAERTGGSVSTLTIQRTQQEDSAVYLCASSFDGGPEETQYFGPGTRLLVL.

This clonotype showed up just a few times. V usage is TRBV7-2 and J usage is TRBJ1-5; D might be TRBD1 (6 bases). V lost 0 bases and J 9 bases, leaving 9 bases between the germline ends. The CDR3 extends over 13 amino acids. The germline V gene has CDR1 SGHTA and CDR2 FQGNSA. The CDR3 DNA sequence: TGTGCCAGCAGCTTAGCGCAGGGGACGCCCCAGCATTTT. Translating gives CASSLAQGTPQHF.

The chain combines TRBV7-2 with TRBJ2-7; D possibly corresponds to TRBD1 (6 bases). This CDR3 is built from 14 residues. The germline gives CDR1 SGHTA, CDR2 FQGNSA. The V and J ends lost 6 bases and 1 base respectively, with 13 bases between them. In DNA, the CDR3 is TGTGCCAGCAGGGCAGGGGTGGGTTCCTACGAGCAGTACTTC. Amino acids: CASRAGVGSYEQYF.

The chain links TRBV12-3 or TRBV12-4 to TRBJ1-2; TRBD1 matches at 7 bases. This CDR3 spans 13 amino acids. The junction had 4 bases not matched to a gene; V was cut back by 5 bases and J by 4 bases. CDR3 sequence: CASSVGTVYGYTF. The CDR3 DNA sequence: TGTGCCAGCAGTGTCGGGACAGTCTATGGCTACACCTTC.

The chain uses TRBV27 and TRBJ1-6; 7 bases match TRBD1. This CDR3 comprises 16 residues. Germline V lookup: CDR1 MNHEY, CDR2 SMNVEV (reference sequence). The V gene end was trimmed by 3 bases and the J gene end by 2 bases; junction bases not matched to a gene: 4. The CDR3 DNA sequence: TGTGCCAGCAGTTTCGTACAGGGGCCCTATAATTCACCCCTCCACTTT. As protein: CASSFVQGPYNSPLHF.

This clonotype came up many times. The chain's CDR3 is CASSLGTVNTGELFF. CDR3 in DNA: TGTGCCAGCAGCTTAGGGACAGTTAACACCGGGGAGCTGTTTTTT. This chain uses TRBV7-3 with TRBJ2-2, with 7 bases matching TRBD1. Per the germline V gene, CDR1 is SGHTA and CDR2 is FQGTGA. CDR3 size: 15 residues. The trim removed 2 bases at V and 2 bases at J, leaving 2 bases unmatched.

The J gene is TRBJ2-2, the V gene TRBV28, with TRBD1 identical over 7 bases. The germline gives CDR1 MDHEN, CDR2 SYDVKM. This CDR3 comprises 14 residues. Trimming at V came to 7 bases and at J to 7 bases, leaving 9 bases not matched to a gene. This CDR3 is CASNLQGRNGELFF. The CDR3 coding sequence is TGTGCCAGCAACCTACAGGGGAGAAACGGGGAGCTGTTTTTT.

The chain joins TRBV29-1 to TRBJ1-1; tentatively, D is TRBD1 (6 bases). Germline V lookup: CDR1 SQVTM, CDR2 ANQGSEA. V lost 6 bases, J lost 1 base, and 12 bases lay in between. The CDR3 is 13 residues long. The CDR3 sequence is CSVLRGTNTEAFF. DNA of the CDR3: TGCAGCGTCCTGAGGGGGACGAACACTGAAGCTTTCTTT.

This clonotype showed up just a few times. The V call is TRBV29-1, the J call TRBJ1-1, with 7 nucleotides matching TRBD1. From germline, CDR1 is SQVTM and CDR2 ANQGSEA. CDR3 length equals 11 residues. The V gene end was trimmed by 5 bases and the J gene end by 6 bases; junction bases not matched to a gene: 3. Written as DNA, the CDR3 is TGCAGCGTTTACAGGGGAGCTGAAGCTTTCTTT. Protein product: CSVYRGAEAFF.

This chain uses TRBV7-9 with TRBJ1-1; no firm D call. Trimming took 8 bases from V and 10 from J, leaving 20 bases between them. Per the germline V gene, CDR1 is SEHNR and CDR2 is FQNEAQ (reference sequence). The CDR3 length is 13 residues. The CDR3 nucleotides read TGTGCCAGCTATTCCACCGGGAGGGCAGTAGCTTTCTTT. Its translation is CASYSTGRAVAFF. Complete variable domain (other parts from reference TRBV7-9 and TRBJ1-1): DTGVSQNPRHKITKRGQNVTFRCDPISEHNRLYWYRQTLGQGPEFLTYFQNEAQLEKSRLLSDRFSAERPKGSFSTLEIQRTEQGDSAMYLCASYSTGRAVAFFGQGTRLTVV.

This clonotype appeared a few times. Lacking the conserved final phenylalanine or tryptophan, this CDR3 likely reflects a read error. The chain links TRBV4-1 to TRBJ2-5, with 10 bases lining up with TRBD2. Matching the DNA end better, TRBJ2-1 makes the J call doubtful. Germline-derived CDR1 and CDR2 are MGHRA and YSYEKL. The CDR3 contains 16 residues. In DNA form, the CDR3 reads TGCGCCAGCAGCCCCCCAGGAGCGGGGGGGCCCCATGAGCAGTTCCTC. Translated, it gives CASSPPGAGGPHEQFL.

The chain has TRBV9 and TRBJ2-7; TRBD2 might be the D (5 bases). The CDR3 runs 14 residues. Per the germline V gene, CDR1 is SGDLS and CDR2 is YYNGEE. Trimming took off 0 bases at V and 3 bases at J, with 10 bases between the two ends. CDR3 nucleotide sequence: TGTGCCAGCAGCGTAGGGGTTGGACTCTACGAGCAGTACTTC. Its protein product is CASSVGVGLYEQYF.

The CDR3 sequence: CASSPKGQGITGELFF. DNA of the CDR3: TGTGCCAGCAGCCCGAAGGGACAGGGGATCACCGGGGAGCTGTTTTTT. The rearrangement joins TRBV7-3 to TRBJ2-2; TRBD1 matches 10 bases. J gave up 4 bases and V 5 bases, and 7 bases lay outside the gene matches. Germline V CDR1 and CDR2: SGHTA, FQGTGA. The CDR3 sequence is 16 residues long.

This clonotype was observed a handful of times. The chain couples TRBV7-2 to TRBJ1-3; D is possibly TRBD1 (5 bases). V lost 2 bases to trimming and J lost 6 bases, with 14 bases between them. The CDR3 covers 15 residues. Germline CDR1 reads SGHTA; CDR2 reads FQGNSA. Here the CDR3 reads CASSLQGPYSNTIYF. The CDR3 DNA follows: TGTGCCAGCAGCTTACAGGGACCCTATTCAAACACCATATATTTT. The variable domain in full, completed from reference TRBV7-2 and TRBJ1-3, reads GAGVSQSPSNKVTEKGKDVELRCDPISGHTALYWYRQSLGQGLEFLIYFQGNSAPDKSGLPSDRFSAERTGGSVSTLTIQRTQQEDSAVYLCASSLQGPYSNTIYFGEGSWLTVV.

This chain joins TRBV4-1 and TRBJ2-7, with D unresolved. The CDR3 is 16 residues long. Germline assignment: CDR1 MGHRA and CDR2 YSYEKL. Trimming stripped 0 bases from V and 4 bases from J, with 16 bases between. The CDR3 region has the DNA TGCGCCAGCAGCCAAGAGGGTGTAGACGTTTTATACGAGCAGTACTTC. Translating gives CASSQEGVDVLYEQYF.

The sample holds a few counts of this clonotype. The CDR3 spells CSATSGGDTQYF. DNA for the CDR3: TGCAGTGCCACTTCAGGGGGGGATACGCAGTATTTT. The chain has TRBV20-1 and TRBJ2-3, with TRBD1 as a possible D gene (7 bases). Trimming took 6 bases from V and 6 from J, leaving 13 bases between them. CDR3 length: 12 amino acids. Germline-derived CDR1 and CDR2 are DFQATT and SNEGSKA (reference sequence).